This entry features one T cell receptor (beta chain) sequence. Profiled with immunoSEQ multiplex PCR; TCRdb holds only in-frame clones, not every one. The repertoire holds about 980,000 clones, with 70% to 85% as singletons. The data were taken from a study of shared clonotypes between healthy human individuals. V dropped 1 base and J dropped 5 bases, with 11 bases sitting between them. CDR3 length: 14 residues. Germline V CDR1 and CDR2: MDHEN, SYDVKM. The source of this sequence is a man aged 18 to 30 in good health. Sequencing used memory CD4+ T cells sorted from blood. Regarding subset: CD45RA-negative fraction. The gene calls are TRBV28 and TRBJ1-1; tentatively, D is TRBD1 (6 bases). CDR3 region: CASSLSRGKTEAFF. The CDR3 DNA reads as TGTGCCAGCAGTTTATCCAGGGGTAAGACTGAAGCTTTCTTT.